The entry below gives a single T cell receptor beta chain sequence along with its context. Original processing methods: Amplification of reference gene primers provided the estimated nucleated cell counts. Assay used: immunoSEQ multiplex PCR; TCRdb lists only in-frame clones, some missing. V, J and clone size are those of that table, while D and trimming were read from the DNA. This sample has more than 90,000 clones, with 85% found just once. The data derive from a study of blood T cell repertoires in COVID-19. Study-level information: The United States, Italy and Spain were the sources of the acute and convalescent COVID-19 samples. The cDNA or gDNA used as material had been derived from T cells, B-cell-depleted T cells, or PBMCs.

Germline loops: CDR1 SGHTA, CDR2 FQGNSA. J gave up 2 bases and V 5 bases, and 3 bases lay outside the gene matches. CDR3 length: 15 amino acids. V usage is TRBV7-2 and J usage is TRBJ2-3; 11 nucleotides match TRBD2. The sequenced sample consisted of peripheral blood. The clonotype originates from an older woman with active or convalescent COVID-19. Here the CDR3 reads CASSISGGATDTQYF. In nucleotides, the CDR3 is TGTGCCAGCAGCATTAGCGGGGGGGCCACAGATACGCAGTATTTT.